Included here is one T cell receptor beta chain sequence, with context. The antigen remains unidentified. This same CDR3 is encoded by further DNA sequences in the sample. This sample is drawn from a study of T cell responses to AZD1222 COVID-19 vaccine. Study-level results: Unmutated variant regions reportedly attract nearly half of all spike-specific TCRs. Two doses of AZD1222 preceded a rise in Spike-specific TCR breadth and depth. Only a handful of AZD1222 recipients were seropositive at baseline.

Data came from immunoSEQ multiplex PCR; TCRdb stores just in-frame clones and leaves some out. The sample consists of nearly 110,000 clones, around 90% of them appearing once. The specimen was peripheral blood, collected 28 days after the second AZD1222 dose. The sequence was obtained from an adult who received the AZD1222 COVID-19 vaccine.

The CDR3 DNA sequence: TGTGCCAGCAGTTACGAGAGGAACACTGAAGCTTTCTTT. As protein: CASSYERNTEAFF. V gene TRBV6-5 combines with J gene TRBJ1-1; D not resolved. V was clipped by 2 bases and J by 1 base, with 5 bases between them. This CDR3 region has 13 residues. Looked up from germline, CDR1 is MNHEY and CDR2 is SVGAGI.